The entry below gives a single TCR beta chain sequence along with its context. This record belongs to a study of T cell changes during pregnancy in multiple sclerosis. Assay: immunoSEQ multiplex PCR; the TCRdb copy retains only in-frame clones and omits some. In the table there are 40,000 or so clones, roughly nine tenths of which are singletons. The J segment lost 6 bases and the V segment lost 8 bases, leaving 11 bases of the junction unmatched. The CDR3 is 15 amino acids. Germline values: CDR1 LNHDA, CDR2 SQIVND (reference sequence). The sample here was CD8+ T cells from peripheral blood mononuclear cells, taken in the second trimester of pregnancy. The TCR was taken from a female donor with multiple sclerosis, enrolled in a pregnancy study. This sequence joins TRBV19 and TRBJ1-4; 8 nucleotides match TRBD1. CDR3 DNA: TGTGCCAGTTCGGGACAGGACACTTTGGATGAAAAACTGTTTTTT. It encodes CASSGQDTLDEKLFF. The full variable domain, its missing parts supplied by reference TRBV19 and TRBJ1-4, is DGGITQSPKYLFRKEGQNVTLSCEQNLNHDAMYWYRQDPGQGLRLIYYSQIVNDFQKGDIAEGYSVSREKKESFPLTVTSAQKNPTAFYLCASSGQDTLDEKLFFGSGTQLSVL.